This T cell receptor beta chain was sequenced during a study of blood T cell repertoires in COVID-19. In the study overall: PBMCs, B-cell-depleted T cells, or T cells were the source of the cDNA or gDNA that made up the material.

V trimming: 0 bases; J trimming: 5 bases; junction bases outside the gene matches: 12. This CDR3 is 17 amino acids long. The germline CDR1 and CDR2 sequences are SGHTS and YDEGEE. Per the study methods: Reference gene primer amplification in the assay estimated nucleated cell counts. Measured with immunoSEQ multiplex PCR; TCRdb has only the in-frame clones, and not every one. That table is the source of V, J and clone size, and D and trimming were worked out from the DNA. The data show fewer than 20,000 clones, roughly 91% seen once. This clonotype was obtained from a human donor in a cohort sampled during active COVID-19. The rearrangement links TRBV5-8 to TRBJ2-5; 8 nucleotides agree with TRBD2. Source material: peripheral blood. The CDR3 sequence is CASSLVPGGAGEETQYF. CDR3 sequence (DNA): TGTGCCAGCAGCTTGGTCCCTGGCGGAGCGGGAGAGGAGACCCAGTACTTC.